Given below is one T cell receptor (beta chain) in context. Its recognized antigen is unknown. No qualities accompany the bases; no much larger clone lies one base away. The record originates from a study of a mutant IDH1 vaccine in newly diagnosed glioma (TCRdb year 2021). Context from the whole study: Vaccination began 4-6 weeks after radiotherapy alone, or alongside temozolomide cycles in the chemotherapy-containing groups. Longitudinal TCRB deep sequencing was performed for some 25 treated patients wherever samples were available for exploratory analyses. The week-35 safety follow-up took place at visit V12, and the week-47 end of study took place at visit V13. Of the 25 to 40 treated patients, around 62% were male and about 38% were female, and the mean age was roughly 40 years. Peripheral blood was drawn at six visits: V03 (baseline), V05, V07, V10, V12 and V13. Prior to enrollment, patients had been given standard therapy consisting of radiotherapy alone, temozolomide alone, or radiochemotherapy with temozolomide, with the combination given to most patients.

The time point label on this specimen signifies: week 35, safety follow-up. Each vaccine dose was 300 ug of a 20-mer mutant IDH1 peptide in Montanide, given subcutaneously with topical imiquimod. Patients received eight vaccinations in weeks 1, 3, 5, 7, 11, 15, 19 and 23, corresponding to visits V03 through V10. All donors had newly diagnosed IDH1-mutant astrocytomas of WHO grade 3 or 4 that showed loss of nuclear ATRX. The samples were drawn from NOA16, a multicentre, single-arm, open-label phase I trial in Germany that tested a mutant IDH1 peptide vaccine in humans for the first time. Genomic DNA for TCRB sequencing was extracted from EDTA blood using the DNeasy Blood and Tissue Kit. Results and caveats for the whole study, not just this receptor: Changes in the top peripheral T cell clonotypes picked up by TCRB sequencing did not appear to be linked to pseudoprogression. Immune responses induced by the vaccine were seen in 90% to 95% of patients across multiple MHC alleles. The authors noted that analyses of patient blood samples could not be reproduced because of sample limitations. Availability determined which PBMC samples were chosen for TCRB deep sequencing.

Including cysteine and phenylalanine, the CDR3 has 15 amino acids. Left in the record is the CDR3 DNA by itself, 45 bases read in frame from the first base. CDR1 is given as MNHEY and CDR2 as SVGAGI, both from the germline V gene. Germline trimming: 0 bases from V, 6 bases from J; junction bases outside gene matches: 6. Library construction relied on the immunoSEQ multiplex PCR assay. Rearranged TCR beta chain sequences were amplified using the hsTCRB Kit according to the manufacturer's protocol. Sequencing of TCRB libraries was carried out on an Illumina MiSeq. On the study's bioinformatics: The kit vendor's proprietary platform handled demultiplexing, trimming and gene mapping. Sourced from immuneACCESS, this table was stored by TCRdb with only in-frame sequences that have V and J called. A share of the clones is absent; for the studies checked, an unresolved V gene accounts for under half, and the remainder has no known explanation. V, J and clone size reflect that table, while D and trimming were determined from the DNA. The table for this sample lists approximately 30,000 clones; around three quarters of them were counted only once. The top ten clones comprise about 9.3% of the sample.

The source of this sequence is a woman aged 25 to 45 with glioma. Some clones in this sample may be carry-over from other donors' samples. The chain links TRBV6-5 with TRBJ2-7; 9 central nucleotides agree with TRBD1. This specimen was PBMCs, taken from a glioma patient whose treatment included an IDH1 peptide vaccine. The DNA sequence follows: TGTGCCAGCAGTTACTCAGACAGGGGGACGGGCGAGCAGTACTTC. It translates as CASSYSDRGTGEQYF.